This TCR beta chain originates from a study of CD8 T cells in ankylosing spondylitis. With regard to this clonotype: Its target is unknown.

Making the TCR beta libraries involved quantitative 5'-RACE with molecular barcodes. TCRdb itself ran the 5' RACE reads through MiXCR, one entry per CDR3 protein. The data contain roughly 700,000 distinct CDR3 sequences, under 20% of them singletons. Study-wide results and caveats: Blood from ankylosing spondylitis patients appeared to carry a characteristic roughly eight-variant TCR beta motif. Disease-linked clones reportedly concentrated significantly in matched ankylosing spondylitis synovial fluid.

The CDR3 has 14 amino acids. Germline CDR1 is SGDLS and CDR2 is YYNGEE. The germline V and J ends were trimmed by 2 bases and 3 bases, with 9 bases remaining between them. This TCR was recovered from a male donor with ankylosing spondylitis. The sample consisted of blood, either unsorted or a sorted T cell fraction (not recorded which). The V call is TRBV9, the J call TRBJ1-5; a possible D gene is TRBD1 (6 bases). CDR3 sequence reads: CASSVSGDNQPQHF. Here the CDR3 DNA reads TGTGCCAGCAGCGTCTCAGGGGACAATCAGCCCCAGCATTTT.